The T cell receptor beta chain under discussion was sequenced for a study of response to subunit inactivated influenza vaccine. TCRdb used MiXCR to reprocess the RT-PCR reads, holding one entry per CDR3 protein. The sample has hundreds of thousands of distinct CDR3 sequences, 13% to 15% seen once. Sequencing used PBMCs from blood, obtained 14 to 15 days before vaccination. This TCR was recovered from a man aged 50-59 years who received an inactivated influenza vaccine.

Here the CDR3 reads CASSRAGTSLIHEQFF. In DNA form, the CDR3 reads TGTGCCAGCAGCCGGGCCGGGACTAGCCTTATTCATGAGCAGTTCTTC. The V and J genes are TRBV14 and TRBJ2-1; TRBD2 matches 9 bases. This CDR3 comprises 16 residues. V was clipped by 4 bases and J by 8 bases; unmatched bases: 12. Germline loops: CDR1 SGHDN, CDR2 FVKESK. Based on the CDR3 plus reference TRBV14 and TRBJ2-1, the full variable domain is EAGVTQFPSHSVIEKGQTVTLRCDPISGHDNLYWYRRVMGKEIKFLLHFVKESKQDESGMPNNRFLAERTGGTYSTLKVQPAELEDSGVYFCASSRAGTSLIHEQFFGPGTRLTVL.